The 19 T cell receptor beta chains reported below all come from one sample, sequenced in a study of blood T cells in healthy people across ages. For the second PCR, which ran for about 6 to 12 cycles, a sample-barcoded 5' primer and a J-beta primer mix were used. MiXCR, applied by TCRdb to the 5' RACE reads, yields one record per CDR3 protein. The sample consists of 1.5 million to 2 million distinct CDR3 sequences, about 30% of them appearing once. Sequencing used blood. These receptors were taken from a woman under 40 in good health.

This clonotype occurred a few times. The V gene is TRBV6-6, the J gene TRBJ2-5, with TRBD2 matching 8 bases. This CDR3 is 16 amino acids long. Germline V lookup: CDR1 MNHNY, CDR2 SVGAGI (reference sequence). Trimming cost V 6 bases and J 4 bases; bases outside gene matches: 13. The CDR3 sequence: CASSSGRGASGETQYF. The CDR3 DNA follows: TGTGCCAGCAGCTCCGGGCGGGGGGCGTCCGGAGAGACCCAGTACTTC.

This clonotype was picked up a small number of times. The chain has TRBV30 and TRBJ2-7; unclear D gene. The CDR3 contains 12 residues. The V end was cut by 3 bases, the J end by 7 bases, with 13 bases between. Germline V CDR1 and CDR2: GTSNPN, SVGIG (reference sequence). CDR3 sequence reads: CAWSVLDQEQYF. As DNA, the CDR3 is TGTGCCTGGAGCGTACTGGATCAGGAGCAGTACTTC.

The sample holds one count of this clonotype. The chain combines TRBV20-1 with TRBJ2-2, with D maybe TRBD1 (5 bases). V gave up 1 base and J gave up 9 bases, with 18 bases separating them. The CDR3 runs 15 residues. CDR1 DFQATT and CDR2 SNEGSKA come from the germline V gene (reference sequence). CDR3 DNA sequence: TGCAGTGCTAGAGGCCGAAGGGGCAATTTGAGGGAGCTGTTTTTT. This sequence encodes CSARGRRGNLRELFF.

The rearrangement uses TRBV7-2 and TRBJ2-7; no clear D. The last part of the DNA fits TRBJ2-5 better; the J call may be wrong. CDR1 and CDR2 from the germline V gene are SGHTA and FQGNSA. This CDR3 spans 11 amino acids. The CDR3 here is CASSFDKTQYF. The CDR3 DNA reads as TGTGCCAGCAGCTTTGATAAGACCCAGTACTTC.

The rearrangement uses TRBV9 and TRBJ2-1; perhaps TRBD2 as D (5 bases). The CDR3 is 13 amino acids. Between the trimmed V and J ends, which lost 4 bases and 8 bases, there was a span of 13 bases. Per germline, CDR1 SGDLS and CDR2 YYNGEE. This chain's CDR3 is CASSYTGSDEQFF. The CDR3 DNA follows: TGTGCCAGCAGCTACACGGGGAGCGATGAGCAGTTCTTC.

The V call is TRBV19, the J call TRBJ1-1, with unresolved D. The CDR3 length is 11 residues. V was pared by 3 bases and J by 6 bases, with 5 bases between. Germline values: CDR1 LNHDA, CDR2 SQIVND (reference sequence). The DNA of the CDR3 is TGTGCCAGTAGTATCTGGGCTGAAGCTTTCTTT. As protein: CASSIWAEAFF.

This clonotype was counted ten times or more. This chain connects TRBV7-2 to TRBJ2-5; D could derive from TRBD1 or TRBD2 (6 bases each). Per germline, CDR1 SGHTA and CDR2 FQGNSA. Trimming pared 5 bases from V and 5 bases from J, leaving 15 bases between. The CDR3 runs 14 residues. CDR3 sequence: CASSISGAGETQYF. The CDR3 DNA sequence: TGTGCCAGCAGCATTTCGGGGGCCGGGGAGACCCAGTACTTC.

The V call is TRBV5-1, the J call TRBJ1-5; 7 bases match TRBD1. The trim removed 0 bases at V and 3 bases at J, leaving 6 bases unmatched. From germline, CDR1 is SGHRS and CDR2 YFSETQ. This CDR3 has 16 amino acids. CDR3 region: CASSLGGTENNQPQHF. CDR3 DNA sequence: TGCGCCAGCAGCTTGGGAGGGACAGAAAACAATCAGCCCCAGCATTTT.

The chain employs TRBV2 and TRBJ1-1; D remains ambiguous. V dropped 8 bases and J dropped 0 bases, with 13 bases sitting between them. CDR1 is SNHLY, CDR2 FYNNEI, per germline. The CDR3 sequence is 14 residues long. The CDR3: CASGGEDMNTEAFF. The CDR3 DNA reads TGTGCCAGCGGAGGAGAGGATATGAACACTGAAGCTTTCTTT.

The chain recombines TRBV7-2 with TRBJ2-4, with D possibly TRBD1 on 6 matching bases. This CDR3 has 16 residues. V dropped 4 bases and J dropped 0 bases, with 13 bases sitting between them. Germline CDR1 SGHTA, CDR2 FQGNSA. CDR3 sequence: CASSSLGGLAKNIQYF. CDR3 coding DNA: TGTGCCAGCAGCTCGTTAGGGGGATTAGCCAAAAACATTCAGTACTTC.

J is TRBJ2-1 and V is TRBV24-1; 11 positions agree with TRBD2. Germline CDR1 KGHDR, CDR2 SFDVKD. The CDR3 is 16 amino acids. Trimming took 6 bases from V and 1 from J; bases not matched to a gene: 4. DNA for the CDR3: TGTGCCACCAGTAGCGGGACTAGCGGATCCTACAATGAGCAGTTCTTC. It codes for CATSSGTSGSYNEQFF.

The chain has TRBV30 and TRBJ2-7; D may be TRBD1 (5 bases). The CDR3 has 12 amino acids. The germline V gene encodes CDR1 GTSNPN and CDR2 SVGIG (reference sequence). With 4 bases removed from V and 5 bases from J, the gap between germline ends came to 12 bases. The CDR3 coding sequence is TGTGCCTGGAATAAGGGGCTGGACGAGCAGTACTTC. Protein: CAWNKGLDEQYF.

This clonotype was recorded a few times. CDR3 residues: CSARRAGGSDTQYF. CDR3 nucleotides: TGCAGTGCTAGGCGGGCGGGAGGTTCAGATACGCAGTATTTT. V is TRBV20-1 and J is TRBJ2-3; 8 nucleotides line up with TRBD2. CDR1 is DFQATT and CDR2 is SNEGSKA in the germline V gene (reference sequence). J lost 4 bases, V lost 3 bases, and 6 bases had no gene match. This CDR3 spans 14 amino acids.

This clonotype showed up many times. The chain carries TRBV29-1 and TRBJ2-5, with TRBD2 matching over 10 bases. This CDR3 comprises 15 residues. Germline trimming cut 6 bases from V and 1 base from J; bases unmatched to any gene: 8. Looked up from germline, CDR1 is SQVTM and CDR2 is ANQGSEA. DNA of the CDR3: TGCAGCGTAGATAAGCGGGGGGGAGCCCAAGAGACCCAGTACTTC. Translating gives CSVDKRGGAQETQYF.

In this sample, this clonotype turned up many times. The V and J genes are TRBV7-9 and TRBJ2-5; D is uncertain. Germline loops: CDR1 SEHNR, CDR2 FQNEAQ (reference sequence). This CDR3 comprises 12 residues. The ends were cut back, 3 bases at V and 5 bases at J, with 7 bases in the middle. The chain's CDR3 is CASSFVDETQYF. CDR3 bases: TGTGCCAGCAGCTTCGTCGACGAGACCCAGTACTTC.

This chain links TRBV3-1 with TRBJ2-1; D not resolved. Germline CDR1 LGHDT, CDR2 YNNKEL (reference sequence). The CDR3 contains 14 residues. Trimming took 4 bases from V and 6 from J, leaving 13 bases between them. The CDR3 loop is CASSLPRTPNEQFF. For the CDR3, the DNA is TGTGCCAGCAGCCTGCCTAGGACCCCCAATGAGCAGTTCTTC.

CDR3: CASSPHQNTEAFF. CDR3 in DNA: TGTGCCAGCAGCCCCCACCAGAACACTGAAGCTTTCTTT. The chain couples TRBV6-2 or TRBV6-3 to TRBJ1-1; no clear D gene. The CDR3 has 13 amino acids. Germline CDR1 MNHEY, CDR2 SVGEGT. Trimming removed 6 bases from V and 1 base from J, with 9 bases in between.

The table lists this clonotype with many counts. The chain employs TRBV28 and TRBJ2-1; D possibly matches TRBD1 or TRBD2 (6 bases each). Deletions cut 6 bases from V and 5 bases from J, with 17 bases between. Germline V CDR1 and CDR2: MDHEN, SYDVKM. The CDR3 runs 15 residues. CDR3: CASSPSGGSHNEQFF. The CDR3 coding sequence is TGTGCCAGCAGCCCTTCCGGGGGCAGTCACAATGAGCAGTTCTTC.

This clonotype was recorded a few times. The chain joins TRBV27 to TRBJ1-4; 10 positions match TRBD1. V was clipped by 5 bases and J by 5 bases; unmatched bases: 2. This CDR3 has 14 amino acids. Per germline, CDR1 MNHEY and CDR2 SMNVEV (reference sequence). CDR3 in amino acids: CASSTDRGNEKLFF. As DNA, the CDR3 is TGTGCCAGCAGTACGGACAGGGGGAATGAAAAACTGTTTTTT.